This T cell receptor beta chain was observed in a study of regulatory T cells in long-lasting Graves disease (dated by TCRdb to the early 2020s). Looking at the study overall: Patients with newly diagnosed Graves' disease had been on antithyroid drugs for under 3 months. Patients with persistent Graves' disease were compared with patients with newly diagnosed Graves' disease using TCR sequencing and RNA sequencing of peripheral blood. The study was conducted in China and was registered as a clinical trial. A total of around 35 samples were covered by TCR sequencing, comprising roughly 13 persistent and roughly 20 newly diagnosed Graves' disease patients.

The library came from multiplex PCR. Sequencing used an Illumina HiSeq 4000. CDR3 regions were amplified by Arm-PCR with iRepertoire HTBI primers to construct TCR beta libraries. PCR products were gel purified before sequencing. Concerning the study's data processing: A total of roughly 58 TRBV and some 13 TRBJ segments were identified across samples and were used for gene usage analysis of CDR3 amino acid clonotypes. COPE and FqMerger were used to merge filtered high-quality paired reads into contigs. BLAST was used to align contigs to IMGT TRBV, TRBD and TRBJ reference genes, with CDR3 defined following IMGT. Highly expanded clones were defined as clonotypes with a frequency above 0.1%. Repertoire diversity was measured by Shannon entropy, and V-J evenness by the Gini coefficient. Clonotypes shared by more than one individual were considered public. Clones were called with MiXCR by TCRdb after fastp trimmed the public reads at Q25, and only in-frame beta chains were retained. Rows matching on CDR3 protein sequence are summarized as one entry with the most common DNA and genes. The V and J calls and clone size come from TCRdb's table, not from the authors' own analysis. For this sample there are 300,000 to 400,000 distinct CDR3 sequences; around 15% appear just once. The ten top clones hold about a fifth of the sample.

At least ten counts were recorded for this clonotype. The clone's antigen remains unknown. The sample holds no much larger clone one base away, and base qualities are not on file. Study-wide findings and limitations: Persistent patients shared more public clonotypes among themselves (around 2,500) than newly diagnosed patients did (over 950). TRBV28, TRBJ1-2 and TRBJ2-5 were preferentially used in persistent disease, while TRBV20-1 and TRBJ2-1 were favored in newly diagnosed disease. As a limitation, the authors acknowledged that the small sample size may reduce accuracy. Only peripheral blood was studied, because thyroid tissue, the primary lesion, was inaccessible. Compared with newly diagnosed patients, patients with persistent Graves' disease had lower TCR Shannon entropy and fewer highly expanded clones, which suggests clonal expansion. Sequencing and analysis were restricted to the TCR beta chain.

The CDR3 runs 19 amino acids, cysteine and phenylalanine included. Here the CDR3 DNA is all that survives: 57 bases in frame from base 1. Via the germline V gene (reference sequence), CDR1 is SGHAT and CDR2 FQDESV. The junction shows trimming of 5 bases on V and 2 bases on J, and the gene matches do not reach 14 bases of it. This specimen's time point label, interpreted: newly diagnosed GD, antithyroid drugs for less than 3 months. RNA was extracted from PBMCs in TRIzol for both TCR sequencing and RNA sequencing. The diagnosis of Graves' disease followed American Thyroid Association guidelines. Recruitment of patients was carried out at an endocrinology department in Xi'an, China. From each patient, approximately 10 milliliters of peripheral blood was collected into an EDTA anticoagulant tube. Ficoll Paque Plus density gradient separation was used to isolate PBMCs, and no further T cell sorting was performed. An Agilent 2100 Bioanalyzer and agarose gel were used to check RNA quality, while a NanoDrop 2000 measured RNA concentration.

This sample comprised peripheral blood mononuclear cells (PBMCs), obtained at new diagnosis, from a patient treated with antithyroid drugs. The chain is encoded by TRBV11-1 joined to TRBJ2-6; 8 central bases correspond to TRBD1. The source is a female donor with Graves disease. CDR3 loop: CASSHPAGQGRAGANVLTF. The sequence in DNA is TGTGCCAGCAGCCACCCTGCCGGACAGGGACGGGCTGGGGCCAACGTCCTGACTTTC.